A selection of T cell receptor beta chains follows, all from one sample in a study of T cells in Graves' hyperthyroidism and ophthalmopathy. TCRdb called the multiplex PCR reads again in MiXCR, with one record for every CDR3 protein. The repertoire holds about 300,000 distinct CDR3 sequences, with about an eighth as singletons. The sequenced sample consisted of blood. The receptor source for this set is a woman in her thirties with Graves' hyperthyroidism that later progressed to Graves' ophthalmopathy. Each CDR3 is given with its conserved first and last residue. The D gene is left open where the match is weak.

-	TRBJ2-7	TRBV6-1	CGTGQHEQYF
-	TRBJ2-3	TRBV7-9	CASSRRGVFQADTQYF
-	TRBJ2-5	TRBV10-3	CAISESSFRGEETQYF
-	TRBJ2-7	TRBV27	CASSMTALLIYEQYF
-	TRBJ2-7	TRBV6-2/TRBV6-3	CASSFDSPLPHEQYF
TRBD1	TRBJ1-2	TRBV28	CASRLTGAGEGYTF
-	TRBJ2-7	TRBV11-2	CASSSPGALSYEQYF
TRBD1	TRBJ1-1	TRBV3-1	CASSPGGEAFF
TRBD1	TRBJ2-5	TRBV19	CASTWTGHGQETQYF
TRBD2	TRBJ2-7	TRBV7-2	CASSLAREGSYEQYF
-	TRBJ2-3	TRBV6-5	CASSYVGGSLLNTQYF
-	TRBJ1-1	TRBV29-1	CSVVTANTEAFF
TRBD2	TRBJ2-2	TRBV7-9	CASRGDYKNTGELFF
-	TRBJ1-5	TRBV30	CAWGPGPAGQPQHF
TRBD1	TRBJ2-2	TRBV20-1	CSAPTTGDTGELFF
-	TRBJ2-1	TRBV27	CASSLSSTKIYNEQFF
TRBD2	TRBJ2-3	TRBV12-3/TRBV12-4	CASRPRLAAADTQYF
TRBD1	TRBJ1-4	TRBV12-3/TRBV12-4	CASSLGTEDEKLFF
TRBD2	TRBJ2-1	TRBV19	CASSRASGNEQFF
-	TRBJ1-3	TRBV5-6	CASSLFGGAGNTIYF
TRBD1	TRBJ2-3	TRBV6-1	CASSTGADTQYF
-	TRBJ1-1	TRBV7-9	CASSPRVTEAFF
-	TRBJ1-5	TRBV19	CASSWQDNQPQHF
TRBD2	TRBJ2-5	TRBV11-2	CASSRTSPGTSGQETQYF
-	TRBJ2-7	TRBV7-2	CASSLLPGYYEQYF
-	TRBJ1-1	TRBV19	CASSILINTEAFF
TRBD1	TRBJ2-7	TRBV27	CASSLLPGQHEQYF
-	TRBJ1-6	TRBV7-9	CASSLDTGDESPLHF
-	TRBJ1-4	TRBV6-1	CASSSKLDEKLFF
TRBD2	TRBJ2-5	TRBV19	CASSISPSGSGETQYF
TRBD1	TRBJ2-5	TRBV4-1	CASSPPSSQGVLKETQYF
-	TRBJ2-1	TRBV19	CASSIYDPSYNEQFF
TRBD1	TRBJ1-2	TRBV29-1	CSVGMTGASTWGGYTF
-	TRBJ1-5	TRBV27	CASSPNNQPQHF
-	TRBJ1-1	TRBV7-2	CASTRPGTVTEAFF
-	TRBJ1-1	TRBV7-8	CASSINLQDNTEAFF
TRBD1	TRBJ1-1	TRBV7-9	CASSAGGDRGRGNFTEAFF
-	TRBJ2-5	TRBV7-9	CASSLGYETQHF
-	TRBJ2-1	TRBV11-2	CASSPPLTVEQFF
-	TRBJ2-3	TRBV14	CASSREGADTQYF
-	TRBJ2-1	TRBV5-1	CASSAGTSNEQFF
-	TRBJ1-1	TRBV7-9	CASSFPDTEAFF
-	TRBJ2-2	TRBV6-2/TRBV6-3	CASSYSPLRVWQYTGELFF
-	TRBJ2-2	TRBV6-2/TRBV6-3	CATSDWAGELFF
-	TRBJ2-7	TRBV7-2	CASSESYEQYF
-	TRBJ2-1	TRBV28	CASSFPYNEQFF
-	TRBJ2-5	TRBV15	CATSRVRLGETQYF
TRBD2	TRBJ2-5	TRBV6-1	CASSLRGGGFETQYF
-	TRBJ1-2	TRBV29-1	CSVSERTANYGYTF
TRBD2	TRBJ2-7	TRBV19	CASSSPVASGVYEQYF
-	TRBJ2-7	TRBV6-1	CASSEEISYEQYF
-	TRBJ2-7	TRBV30	CAWSVVEWIEQYF
-	TRBJ2-7	TRBV6-2/TRBV6-3	CASSWAHRGSYEQYF
TRBD1	TRBJ2-1	TRBV7-9	CASSSQQGLGEQFF
-	TRBJ2-1	TRBV5-1	CASSLASYNEQFF
TRBD1	TRBJ2-1	TRBV10-3	CAISESPGQGPPEQFF
-	TRBJ1-4	TRBV7-9	CASGRDGNLSGKLFF
-	TRBJ1-5	TRBV6-1	CASSFVDGSNQPQHF
TRBD2	TRBJ2-1	TRBV7-8	CASSSAGVLAGTTGFF